A selection of T cell receptor beta chains follows, all from one sample in a study of shared clonotypes between healthy human individuals. Sequencing used immunoSEQ multiplex PCR; TCRdb keeps in-frame clones, though not all of them. The sample records about 1.5 million clones, approximately 96% being singletons. Sequenced input: naive CD4+ T cells sorted from blood. Every receptor here comes from a man between 25 and 39 years old in good health. CDR3s include the opening cysteine and the closing phenylalanine or tryptophan. The D gene is left open where the match is weak. Not all rows give a size; the values are once, few, many and, for expanded clones, a class.

J | V | D | size | DNA | CDR3
TRBJ2-1 | TRBV20-1 | . | . | TGCAGTGCTAGGTTCCTCAATGAGCAGTTCTTC | CSARFLNEQFF
TRBJ1-1 | TRBV18 | . | . | TGTGCCAGCTCCCCCGGGGGGAACACTGAAGCTTTCTTT | CASSPGGNTEAFF
TRBJ2-7 | TRBV18 | TRBD1 | . | TGTGCCAGCTCACGGAGAACAGGGGCCGAGCAGTACTTC | CASSRRTGAEQYF
TRBJ1-5 | TRBV6-1 | . | . | TGTGCCAGCAGTGAAGCTCAGGGGTTTAGCAATCAGCCCCAGCATTTT | CASSEAQGFSNQPQHF
TRBJ2-7 | TRBV5-4 | TRBD2 | . | TGTGCCAGCAGCCTCCGGGAGGATAACTCCTACGAGCAGTACTTC | CASSLREDNSYEQYF
TRBJ1-4 | TRBV4-3 | . | . | TGCGCCAGCAGCCAAGTTTGGGGAAAACTGTTTTTT | CASSQVWGKLFF
TRBJ1-3 | TRBV28 | . | . | TGTGCCAGCAGGCAGCGAACTGGAAACACCATATATTTT | CASRQRTGNTIYF
TRBJ1-1 | TRBV7-8 | . | once | TGTGCCAGCAGCTTATTGGTTATGAACACTGAAGCTTTCTTT | CASSLLVMNTEAFF
TRBJ1-3 | TRBV7-9 | TRBD1 | . | TGTGCCAGCAGCTACGCGACAGGGGGCTCTGGAAACACCATATATTTT | CASSYATGGSGNTIYF
TRBJ1-5 | TRBV7-2 | . | . | TGTGCCAGCAGCGCGATCCCGCACAGGTTCAATCAGCCCCAGCATTTT | CASSAIPHRFNQPQHF
TRBJ2-1 | TRBV10-3 | . | . | TGTGCCGCGGGAATTAGCTCCTACAATGAGCAGTTCTTC | CAAGISSYNEQFF
TRBJ2-7 | TRBV5-1 | TRBD1 | . | TGCGCCAGCAGCACCAGACAGGGGGGCAACGAGCAGTACTTC | CASSTRQGGNEQYF
TRBJ1-1 | TRBV30 | . | . | TGTGCCTGGAGTAGGGACCCACCAGTGGCTTTCTTT | CAWSRDPPVAFF
TRBJ2-1 | TRBV5-4 | TRBD1 | . | TGTGCCAGCGGAAACAGGGGGAGCTCCTACAATGAGCAGTTCTTC | CASGNRGSSYNEQFF
TRBJ2-3 | TRBV30 | . | once | TGTGCCTGGAGTGTGCAGGCGGATACGCAGTATTTT | CAWSVQADTQYF
TRBJ2-3 | TRBV6-6 | . | . | TGTGCCAGCAGTCCTGTACCCACAGATACGCAGTATTTT | CASSPVPTDTQYF
TRBJ2-1 | TRBV2 | . | . | TGTGCCAGCAGTGTCGCGCTGAGCTCCTACAATGAGCAGTTCTTC | CASSVALSSYNEQFF
TRBJ1-4 | TRBV5-1 | . | . | TGCGCCAGCAGCTTGTTGTCAGGAAACGAAAAACTGTTTTTT | CASSLLSGNEKLFF
TRBJ2-1 | TRBV9 | TRBD2 | . | TGTGCCAGCAGGGAAACTAGCGGGATTCCCAATGAGCAGTTCTTC | CASRETSGIPNEQFF
TRBJ2-1 | TRBV11-1 | . | . | TGTGCCAGCAGCTTTGACCCCACCGGGGAAGCCTACAATGAGCAGTTCTTC | CASSFDPTGEAYNEQFF
TRBJ2-1 | TRBV6-1 | . | . | TGTGCCAGCAGTCATCCCAATGAGCAGTTCTTC | CASSHPNEQFF
TRBJ2-1 | TRBV2 | TRBD2 | . | TGTGCCAGCAGCGACTCCCGGCTAGCGGGAGAGTACAATGAGCAGTTCTTC | CASSDSRLAGEYNEQFF
TRBJ2-2 | TRBV10-2 | . | . | TGCGCCAGCAGTCAAGTGAACACCGGGGAGCTGTTTTTT | CASSQVNTGELFF
TRBJ1-5 | TRBV21-1 | . | . | TGTGCCAGCAGCAAACAGGCTCGCAATCAGCCCCAGCATTTT | CASSKQARNQPQHF
TRBJ1-1 | TRBV5-1 | . | once | TGCGCCAGCAGCGGGTTGGGGAGGCAGCCTGAAGCTTTCTTT | CASSGLGRQPEAFF
TRBJ2-3 | TRBV14 | . | . | TGTGCCAGCAGCCAAACTAGAATAGATACGCAGTATTTT | CASSQTRIDTQYF
TRBJ2-5 | TRBV5-1 | TRBD2 | once | TGCGCCAGCAGCGTACCGGGACTAGCGGGACCCGAGACCCAGTACTTC | CASSVPGLAGPETQYF
TRBJ2-1 | TRBV7-2 | . | . | TGTGCCAGCAGCTCTCGGACACCCTACAATGAGCAGTTCTTC | CASSSRTPYNEQFF
TRBJ2-7 | TRBV2 | TRBD2 | . | TGTGCCAGCAGTGTTAGCGGGGGAAGCTCCTACGAGCAGTACTTC | CASSVSGGSSYEQYF
TRBJ2-1 | TRBV19 | TRBD2 | . | TGTGCCAGTAGTATTGGCGGGAGGGCCTTCAACAATGAGCAGTTCTTC | CASSIGGRAFNNEQFF
TRBJ2-2 | TRBV4-3 | TRBD1 | . | TGCGCCAGCAGCCAAGGCCTGGGACAGGGGGCGAACACCGGGGAGCTGTTTTTT | CASSQGLGQGANTGELFF
TRBJ2-7 | TRBV10-1 | TRBD2 | . | TGCGCCAGCAGCCACCCCCGGACTAGCGGGAGTATCAACGAGCAGTACTTC | CASSHPRTSGSINEQYF
TRBJ2-2 | TRBV18 | . | . | TGTGCCAGCTCACCAGCCACCTCGAACACCGGGGAGCTGTTTTTT | CASSPATSNTGELFF
TRBJ2-1 | TRBV5-1 | TRBD1 | . | TGCGCCAGCAGCCCAATCCGGGACAGAACCTACAATGAGCAGTTCTTC | CASSPIRDRTYNEQFF
TRBJ2-7 | TRBV5-1 | TRBD2 | once | TGCGCCAGCAGCTTGGTGGCTAGCGGGAGCTCCTACGAGCAGTACTTC | CASSLVASGSSYEQYF
TRBJ2-2 | TRBV19 | TRBD2 | . | TGTGCCAGTAGTATGTGGGCCGGGACTAGCGGGGGGAACACCGGGGAGCTGTTTTTT | CASSMWAGTSGGNTGELFF
TRBJ2-3 | TRBV7-6 | . | . | TGTGCCAGCAGCTTAGGTGGACAGCTAGTCTTGACAGATACGCAGTATTTT | CASSLGGQLVLTDTQYF
TRBJ2-7 | TRBV6-5 | TRBD1 | . | TGTGCCAGCAGTTACTCGACAGGGCGCGAGCAGTACTTC | CASSYSTGREQYF
TRBJ2-7 | TRBV5-1 | . | . | TGCGCCAGCAGCCCCGGAACTAGGGACTACGAGCAGTACTTC | CASSPGTRDYEQYF
TRBJ2-3 | TRBV6-1 | . | . | TGTGCCAGCAGTCCAATAAGGGGGGGCACAGATACGCAGTATTTT | CASSPIRGGTDTQYF
TRBJ2-2 | TRBV19 | . | . | TGTGCCAGTAGTATAGGGCCGCCCGGGGAGCTGTTTTTT | CASSIGPPGELFF
TRBJ2-1 | TRBV4-3 | TRBD2 | . | TGCGCCAGCAGCCAAATTAGCGGGAGGACCTACAATGAGCAGTTCTTC | CASSQISGRTYNEQFF
TRBJ1-1 | TRBV5-1 | . | . | TGCGCCAGCAGCGCGACACAAGGCGGGGCAGCTTTCTTT | CASSATQGGAAFF
TRBJ2-3 | TRBV6-1 | TRBD2 | . | TGTGCCAGCAGTGCCCTGGGACTAGCGGACACAGATACGCAGTATTTT | CASSALGLADTDTQYF
TRBJ2-3 | TRBV5-1 | . | . | TGCGCCAGCAGCGGGGGTGGACGTCGGGATACGCAGTATTTT | CASSGGGRRDTQYF
TRBJ1-1 | TRBV6-4 | . | once | TGTGCCAGCAGTGAACAGATGGGGAACACTGAAGCTTTCTTT | CASSEQMGNTEAFF
TRBJ1-5 | TRBV6-1 | TRBD1 | . | TGTGCCAGCCAGGGGGGCTACGATCAGCCCCAGCATTTT | CASQGGYDQPQHF
TRBJ2-1 | TRBV9 | TRBD2 | . | TGTGCCAGCAGCCCCCAAAGAAGGACTAGCGGGTCCTCGAGCTCCTACAATGAGCAGTTCTTC | CASSPQRRTSGSSSSYNEQFF
TRBJ1-2 | TRBV15 | TRBD1 | . | TGTGCCACCAAGGGGTGGGACAGACCATACTATGGCTACACCTTC | CATKGWDRPYYGYTF
TRBJ2-7 | TRBV6-1 | . | . | TGTGCCAGCAGTGAAGGGCTAGCTCCCTACGAGCAGTACTTC | CASSEGLAPYEQYF
TRBJ2-1 | TRBV9 | TRBD1 | . | TGTGCCAGCAGCGTAGGGACAGGGGCTTCCAATGAGCAGTTCTTC | CASSVGTGASNEQFF
TRBJ2-1 | TRBV18 | TRBD2 | . | TGTGCCAGCTCACCGGGACTAGCGATGCCACGCGATGAGCAGTTCTTC | CASSPGLAMPRDEQFF
TRBJ2-7 | TRBV7-6 | . | . | TGTGCCAGCAGCTCCCTAGACGGTTTCTACGAGCAGTACTTC | CASSSLDGFYEQYF
TRBJ1-2 | TRBV30 | . | once | TGTGCCTGGAGTGGCAGGGGCGGCTACACCTTC | CAWSGRGGYTF
TRBJ2-1 | TRBV14 | . | . | TGTGCCAGCAGCCAAGCGGGGCAGCGGCTGTTCTTC | CASSQAGQRLFF
TRBJ2-3 | TRBV6-1 | . | . | TGTGCCAGCATGGGGGGCGGGACGGGAACAGATACGCAGTATTTT | CASMGGGTGTDTQYF
TRBJ2-1 | TRBV18 | . | . | TGTGCCAGCTCCCTCACCCCCGGGTCCGGACAATACAATGAGCAGTTCTTC | CASSLTPGSGQYNEQFF
TRBJ1-1 | TRBV5-1 | TRBD1 | . | TGCGCCAGCAGCCTAGGGACAGGGGGCGGCACTGAAGCTTTCTTT | CASSLGTGGGTEAFF
TRBJ2-1 | TRBV7-2 | . | . | TGTGCCAGCAGCTTAGACAGGGTACGCGAGCAGTTCTTC | CASSLDRVREQFF
TRBJ2-5 | TRBV9 | TRBD2 | . | TGTGCCAGCAGCGTAGATGGAGCGGGAGGAGAGACCCAGTACTTC | CASSVDGAGGETQYF